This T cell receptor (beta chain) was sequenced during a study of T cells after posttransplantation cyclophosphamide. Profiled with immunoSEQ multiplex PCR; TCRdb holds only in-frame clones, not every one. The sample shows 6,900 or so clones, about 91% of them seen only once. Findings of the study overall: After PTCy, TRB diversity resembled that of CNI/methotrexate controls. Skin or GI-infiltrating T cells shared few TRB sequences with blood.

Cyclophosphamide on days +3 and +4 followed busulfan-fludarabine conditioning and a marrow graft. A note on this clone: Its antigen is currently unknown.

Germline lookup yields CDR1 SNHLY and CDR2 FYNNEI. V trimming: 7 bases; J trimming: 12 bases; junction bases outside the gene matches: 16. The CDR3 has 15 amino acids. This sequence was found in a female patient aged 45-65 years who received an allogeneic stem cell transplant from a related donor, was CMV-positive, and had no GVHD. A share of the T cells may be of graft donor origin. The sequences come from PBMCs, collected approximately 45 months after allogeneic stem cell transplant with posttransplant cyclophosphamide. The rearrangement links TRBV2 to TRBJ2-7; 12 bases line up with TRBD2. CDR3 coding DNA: TGTGCCAGCACCCTACAGTTACTAGCGGGAGGACGGGGGTACTTC. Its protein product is CASTLQLLAGGRGYF. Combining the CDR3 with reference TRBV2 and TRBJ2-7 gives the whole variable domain EPEVTQTPSHQVTQMGQEVILRCVPISNHLYFYWYRQILGQKVEFLVSFYNNEISEKSEIFDDQFSVERPDGSNFTLKIRSTKLEDSAMYFCASTLQLLAGGRGYFGPGTRLTVT.